This record covers a single T cell receptor beta chain. This entry is derived from a study of blood T cell repertoires in COVID-19. Study-wide background: The analysed material was cDNA or gDNA that came from T cells, B-cell-depleted T cells, or PBMCs.

The CDR3 extends over 14 amino acids. With 5 bases clipped from V and 0 bases from J, the junction kept 4 bases outside the gene matches. Per germline, CDR1 SGHDN and CDR2 FVKESK. Assay used: immunoSEQ multiplex PCR; TCRdb lists only in-frame clones, some missing. Among 110,000 to 150,000 clones listed, about 80% were seen once. The receptor was isolated from a man aged 65-85 years who had recovered from COVID-19. Sequencing used peripheral blood. The V and J genes are TRBV14 and TRBJ2-7, with 7 bases fitting TRBD2. The CDR3 is CASSNRLASYEQYF. The CDR3 DNA reads TGTGCCAGCAGCAATCGACTAGCCTCCTACGAGCAGTACTTC. Combining the CDR3 with reference TRBV14 and TRBJ2-7 gives the whole variable domain EAGVTQFPSHSVIEKGQTVTLRCDPISGHDNLYWYRRVMGKEIKFLLHFVKESKQDESGMPNNRFLAERTGGTYSTLKVQPAELEDSGVYFCASSNRLASYEQYFGPGTRLTVT.